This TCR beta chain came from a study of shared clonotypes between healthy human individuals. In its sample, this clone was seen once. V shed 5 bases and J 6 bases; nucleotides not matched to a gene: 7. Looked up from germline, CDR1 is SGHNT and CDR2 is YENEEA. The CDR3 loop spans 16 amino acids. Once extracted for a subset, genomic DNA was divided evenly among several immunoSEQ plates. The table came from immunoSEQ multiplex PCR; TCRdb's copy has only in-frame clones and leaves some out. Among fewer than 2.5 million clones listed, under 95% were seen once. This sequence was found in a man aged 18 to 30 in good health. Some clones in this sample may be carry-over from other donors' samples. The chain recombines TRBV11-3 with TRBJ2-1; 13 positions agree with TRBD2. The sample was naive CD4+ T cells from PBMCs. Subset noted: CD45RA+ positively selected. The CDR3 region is CASSRGLAGTINEQFF. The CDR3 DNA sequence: TGTGCCAGCAGCCGGGGACTAGCGGGGACGATCAATGAGCAGTTCTTC.